In this sample, the clone carrying this TCR beta chain turned up a few times. This sample stems from a study of identical twins. TCRdb reanalysed the 5' RACE reads using MiXCR and keeps one entry per CDR3 protein. Seen here are about 200,000 distinct CDR3 sequences, less than 20% observed once, and the top ten hold 40%. Germline V CDR1 and CDR2: SGHRS, YFSETQ. Losses at the gene ends were 4 bases for V and 1 base for J; bases not matched to a gene: 7. The CDR3 covers 16 residues. Separately, the same data were catalogued under a study of T cells expressing NK-cell markers.

The clonotype comes from a woman younger than 30 in good health. The chain combines TRBV5-1 with TRBJ1-2; 10 bases match TRBD1. Material: CD8+ T cells sorted from blood. CDR3 residues: CASSTSGTGVNYGYTF. CDR3 DNA sequence: TGCGCCAGCAGCACAAGCGGGACAGGGGTTAACTATGGCTACACCTTC.